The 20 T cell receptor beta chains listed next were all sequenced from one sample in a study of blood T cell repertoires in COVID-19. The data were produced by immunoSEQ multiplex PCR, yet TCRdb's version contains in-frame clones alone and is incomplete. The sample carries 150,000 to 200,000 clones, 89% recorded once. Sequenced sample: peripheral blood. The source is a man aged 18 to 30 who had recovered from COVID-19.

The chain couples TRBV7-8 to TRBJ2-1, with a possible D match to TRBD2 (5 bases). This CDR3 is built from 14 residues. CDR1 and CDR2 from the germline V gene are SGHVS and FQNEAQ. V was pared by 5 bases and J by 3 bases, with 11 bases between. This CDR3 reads CASSPRELYNEQFF. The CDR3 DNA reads TGTGCCAGCAGCCCCCGGGAACTCTACAATGAGCAGTTCTTC.

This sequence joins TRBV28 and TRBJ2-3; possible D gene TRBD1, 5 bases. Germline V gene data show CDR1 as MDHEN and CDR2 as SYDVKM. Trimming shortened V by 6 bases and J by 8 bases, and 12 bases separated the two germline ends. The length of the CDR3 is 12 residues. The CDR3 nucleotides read TGTGCCAGCAGGACGACAGTCGGTACGCAGTATTTT. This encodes CASRTTVGTQYF.

This CDR3 reads CATSDGGRPYNEQFF. CDR3 nucleotide sequence: TGTGCCACCAGTGATGGCGGGAGGCCCTACAATGAGCAGTTCTTC. The chain recombines TRBV24-1 with TRBJ2-1; the match to TRBD2 covers 8 bases. The length of the CDR3 is 15 residues. Trimming removed 3 bases from V and 2 bases from J; junction bases left unmatched: 2. Germline V gene data show CDR1 as KGHDR and CDR2 as SFDVKD.

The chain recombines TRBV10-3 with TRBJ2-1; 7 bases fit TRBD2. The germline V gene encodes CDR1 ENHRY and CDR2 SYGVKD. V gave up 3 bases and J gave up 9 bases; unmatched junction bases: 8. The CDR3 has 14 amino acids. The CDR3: CAISEFQTSPEQFF. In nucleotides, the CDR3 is TGTGCCATCAGTGAATTTCAGACTAGCCCTGAGCAGTTCTTC.

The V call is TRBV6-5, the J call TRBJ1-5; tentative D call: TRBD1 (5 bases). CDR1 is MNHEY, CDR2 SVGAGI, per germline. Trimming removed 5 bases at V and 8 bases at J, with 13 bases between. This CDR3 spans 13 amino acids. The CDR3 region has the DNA TGTGCCAGCAGTCTGACAGTTGGAGAGCCCCAGCATTTT. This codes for CASSLTVGEPQHF.

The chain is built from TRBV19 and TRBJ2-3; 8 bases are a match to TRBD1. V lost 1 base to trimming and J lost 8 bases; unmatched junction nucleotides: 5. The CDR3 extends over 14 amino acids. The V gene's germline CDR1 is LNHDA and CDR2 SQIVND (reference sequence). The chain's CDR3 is CASSIAGQGPTQYF. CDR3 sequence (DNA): TGTGCCAGTAGTATAGCCGGACAGGGCCCTACGCAGTATTTT. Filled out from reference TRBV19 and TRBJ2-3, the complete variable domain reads DGGITQSPKYLFRKEGQNVTLSCEQNLNHDAMYWYRQDPGQGLRLIYYSQIVNDFQKGDIAEGYSVSREKKESFPLTVTSAQKNPTAFYLCASSIAGQGPTQYFGPGTRLTVL.

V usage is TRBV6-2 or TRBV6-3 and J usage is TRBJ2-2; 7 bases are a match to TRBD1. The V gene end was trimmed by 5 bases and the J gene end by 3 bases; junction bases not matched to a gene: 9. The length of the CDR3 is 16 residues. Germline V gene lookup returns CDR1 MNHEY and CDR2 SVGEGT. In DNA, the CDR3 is TGTGCCAGCAGTGACCGGGACAGCAAAGACACCGGGGAGCTGTTTTTT. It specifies CASSDRDSKDTGELFF.

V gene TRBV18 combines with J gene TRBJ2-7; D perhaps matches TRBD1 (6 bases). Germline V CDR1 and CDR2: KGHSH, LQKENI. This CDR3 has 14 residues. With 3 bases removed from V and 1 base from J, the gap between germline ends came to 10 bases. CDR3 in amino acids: CASSPPGQSYEQYF. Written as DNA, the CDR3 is TGTGCCAGCTCACCCCCCGGACAGTCCTACGAGCAGTACTTC. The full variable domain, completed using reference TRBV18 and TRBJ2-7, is NAGVMQNPRHLVRRRGQEARLRCSPMKGHSHVYWYRQLPEEGLKFMVYLQKENIIDESGMPKERFSAEFPKEGPSILRIQQVVRGDSAAYFCASSPPGQSYEQYFGPGTRLTVT.

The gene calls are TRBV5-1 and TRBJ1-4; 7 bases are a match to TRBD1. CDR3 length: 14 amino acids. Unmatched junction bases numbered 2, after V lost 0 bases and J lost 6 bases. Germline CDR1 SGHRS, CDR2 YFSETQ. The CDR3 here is CASSLGQGYEKLFF. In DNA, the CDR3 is TGCGCCAGCAGCTTGGGACAGGGTTATGAAAAACTGTTTTTT.

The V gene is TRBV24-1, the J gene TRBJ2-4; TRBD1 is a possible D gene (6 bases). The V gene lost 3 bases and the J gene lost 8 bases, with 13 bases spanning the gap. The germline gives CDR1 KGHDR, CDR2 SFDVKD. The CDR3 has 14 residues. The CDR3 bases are TGTGCCACCAGTGATGCCGACAGGCAGGACATTCAGTACTTC. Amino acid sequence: CATSDADRQDIQYF.

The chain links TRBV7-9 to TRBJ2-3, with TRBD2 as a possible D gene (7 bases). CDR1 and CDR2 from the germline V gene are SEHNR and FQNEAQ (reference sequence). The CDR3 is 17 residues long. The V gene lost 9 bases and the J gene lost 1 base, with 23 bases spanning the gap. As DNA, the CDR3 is TGTGCCAGTCCGGAGCGGGACCTCGGGGGCGGCACAGATACGCAGTATTTT. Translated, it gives CASPERDLGGGTDTQYF.

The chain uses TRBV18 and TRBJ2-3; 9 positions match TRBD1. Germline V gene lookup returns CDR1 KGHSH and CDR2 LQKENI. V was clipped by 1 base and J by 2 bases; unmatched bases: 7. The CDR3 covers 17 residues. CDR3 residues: CASSPLYRGPNTDTQYF. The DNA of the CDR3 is TGTGCCAGCTCACCACTCTACAGGGGGCCCAACACAGATACGCAGTATTTT.

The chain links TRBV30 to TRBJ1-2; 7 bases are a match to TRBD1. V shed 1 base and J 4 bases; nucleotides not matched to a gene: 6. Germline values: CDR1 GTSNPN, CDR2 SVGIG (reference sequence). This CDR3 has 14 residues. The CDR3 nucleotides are TGTGCCTGGAGTGCTTTGGGACAGACCTATGGCTACACCTTC. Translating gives CAWSALGQTYGYTF.

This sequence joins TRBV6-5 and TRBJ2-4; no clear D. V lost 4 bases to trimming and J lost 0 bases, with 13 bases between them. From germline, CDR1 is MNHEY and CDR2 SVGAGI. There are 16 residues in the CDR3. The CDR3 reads CASSSQTPVAKNIQYF. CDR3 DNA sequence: TGTGCCAGCAGTTCCCAAACACCAGTAGCCAAAAACATTCAGTACTTC.

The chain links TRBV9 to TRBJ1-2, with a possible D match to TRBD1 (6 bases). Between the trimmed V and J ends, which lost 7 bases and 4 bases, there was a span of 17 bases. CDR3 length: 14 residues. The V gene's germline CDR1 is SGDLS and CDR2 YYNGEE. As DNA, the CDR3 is TGTGCCAGCGCTAAGGACAGCCACCTCTATGGCTACACCTTC. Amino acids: CASAKDSHLYGYTF.

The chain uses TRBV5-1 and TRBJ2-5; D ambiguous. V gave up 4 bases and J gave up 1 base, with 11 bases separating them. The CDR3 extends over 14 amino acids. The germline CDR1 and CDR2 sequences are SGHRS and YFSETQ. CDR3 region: CASSPEPVQETQYF. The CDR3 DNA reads TGCGCCAGCAGCCCGGAGCCAGTCCAAGAGACCCAGTACTTC.

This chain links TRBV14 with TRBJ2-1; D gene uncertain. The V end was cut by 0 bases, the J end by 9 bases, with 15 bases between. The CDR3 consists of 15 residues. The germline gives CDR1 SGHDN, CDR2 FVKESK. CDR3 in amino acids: CASSQDFLAGSEQFF. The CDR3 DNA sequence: TGTGCCAGCAGCCAAGATTTCCTGGCTGGCAGTGAGCAGTTCTTC.

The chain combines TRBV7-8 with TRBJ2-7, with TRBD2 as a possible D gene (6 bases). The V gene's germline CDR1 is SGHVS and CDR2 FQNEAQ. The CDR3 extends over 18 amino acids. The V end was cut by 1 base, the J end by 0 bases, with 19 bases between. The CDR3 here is CASSLVTGSGLSSYEQYF. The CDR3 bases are TGTGCCAGCAGCTTAGTTACGGGTAGCGGCCTAAGCTCCTACGAGCAGTACTTC.

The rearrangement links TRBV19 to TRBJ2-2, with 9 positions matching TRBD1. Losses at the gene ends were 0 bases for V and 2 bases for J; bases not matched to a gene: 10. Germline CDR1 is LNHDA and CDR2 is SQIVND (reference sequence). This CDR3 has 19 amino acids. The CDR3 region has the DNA TGTGCCAGTAGTATAGAGCGCCCACCGGGACAGGGAAACACCGGGGAGCTGTTTTTT. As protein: CASSIERPPGQGNTGELFF. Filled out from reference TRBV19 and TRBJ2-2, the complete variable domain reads DGGITQSPKYLFRKEGQNVTLSCEQNLNHDAMYWYRQDPGQGLRLIYYSQIVNDFQKGDIAEGYSVSREKKESFPLTVTSAQKNPTAFYLCASSIERPPGQGNTGELFFGEGSRLTVL.

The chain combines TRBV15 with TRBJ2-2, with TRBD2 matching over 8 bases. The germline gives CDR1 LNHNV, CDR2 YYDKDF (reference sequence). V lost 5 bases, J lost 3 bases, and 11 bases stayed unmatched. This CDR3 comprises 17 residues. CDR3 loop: CATSVSGGRPYTGELFF. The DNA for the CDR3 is TGTGCCACCAGCGTCTCGGGAGGGAGACCTTACACCGGGGAGCTGTTTTTT.